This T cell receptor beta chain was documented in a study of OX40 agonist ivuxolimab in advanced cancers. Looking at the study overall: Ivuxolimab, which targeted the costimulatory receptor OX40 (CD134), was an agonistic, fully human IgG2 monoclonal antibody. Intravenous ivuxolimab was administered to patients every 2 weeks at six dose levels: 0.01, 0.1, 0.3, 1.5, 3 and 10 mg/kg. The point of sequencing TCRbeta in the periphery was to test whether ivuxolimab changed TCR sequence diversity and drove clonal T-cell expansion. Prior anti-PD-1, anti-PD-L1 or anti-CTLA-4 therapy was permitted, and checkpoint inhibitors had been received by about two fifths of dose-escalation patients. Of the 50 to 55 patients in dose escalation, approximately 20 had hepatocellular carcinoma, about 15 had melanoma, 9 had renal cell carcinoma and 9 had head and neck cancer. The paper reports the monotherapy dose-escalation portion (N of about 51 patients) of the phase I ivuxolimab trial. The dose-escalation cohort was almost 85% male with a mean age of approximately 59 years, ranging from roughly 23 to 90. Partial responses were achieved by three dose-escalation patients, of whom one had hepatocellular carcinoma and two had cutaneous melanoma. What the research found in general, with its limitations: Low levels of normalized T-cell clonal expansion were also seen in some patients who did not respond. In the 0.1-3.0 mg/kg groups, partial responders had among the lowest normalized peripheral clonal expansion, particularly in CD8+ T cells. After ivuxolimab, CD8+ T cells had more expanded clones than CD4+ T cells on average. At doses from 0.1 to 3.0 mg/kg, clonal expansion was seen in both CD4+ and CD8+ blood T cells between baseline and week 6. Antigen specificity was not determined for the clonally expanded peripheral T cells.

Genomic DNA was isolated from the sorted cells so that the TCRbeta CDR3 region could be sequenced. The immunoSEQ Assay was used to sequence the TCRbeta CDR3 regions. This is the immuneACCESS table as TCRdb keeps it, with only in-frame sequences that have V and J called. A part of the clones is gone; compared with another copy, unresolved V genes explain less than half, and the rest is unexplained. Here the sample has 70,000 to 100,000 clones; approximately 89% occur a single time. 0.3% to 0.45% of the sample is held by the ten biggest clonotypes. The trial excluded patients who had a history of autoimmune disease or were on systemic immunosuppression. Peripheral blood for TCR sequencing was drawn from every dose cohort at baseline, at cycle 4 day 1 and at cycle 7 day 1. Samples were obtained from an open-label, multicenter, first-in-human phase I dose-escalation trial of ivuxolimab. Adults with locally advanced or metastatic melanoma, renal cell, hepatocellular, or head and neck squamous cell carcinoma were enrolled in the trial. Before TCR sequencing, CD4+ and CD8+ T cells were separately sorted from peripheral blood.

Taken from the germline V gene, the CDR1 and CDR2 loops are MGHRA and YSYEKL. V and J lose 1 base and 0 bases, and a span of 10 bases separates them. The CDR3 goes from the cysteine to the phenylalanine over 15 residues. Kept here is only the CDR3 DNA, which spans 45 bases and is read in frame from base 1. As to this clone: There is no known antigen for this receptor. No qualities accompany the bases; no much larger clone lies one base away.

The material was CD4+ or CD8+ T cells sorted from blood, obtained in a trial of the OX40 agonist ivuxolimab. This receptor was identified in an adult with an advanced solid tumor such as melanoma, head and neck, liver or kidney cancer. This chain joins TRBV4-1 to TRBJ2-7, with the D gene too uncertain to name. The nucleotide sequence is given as TGCGCCAGCAGCCAAGCCACCGGTAGCTCCTACGAGCAGTACTTC. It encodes CASSQATGSSYEQYF.